The clone carrying this T cell receptor (beta chain) was observed a handful of times. Per the authors' pipeline: Amplification of reference gene primers was used by the study to estimate nucleated cell counts. Method: immunoSEQ multiplex PCR; TCRdb's copy keeps in-frame clones and lacks some. The D gene and trimming were derived from the DNA, and the V and J assignments and clone size from that table. The sample lists around 100,000 clones, more than 75% occurring once. The sample originates from a study of blood T cell repertoires in COVID-19. Turning to the study itself: Samples came from the United States, Italy and Spain, spanning acute and convalescent COVID-19.

Germline V gene lookup returns CDR1 LGHNA and CDR2 YNFKEQ. CDR3 length equals 16 residues. V gave up 4 bases and J gave up 1 base; unmatched junction bases: 7. The receptor was isolated from a human donor in a cohort sampled during active COVID-19. The material sequenced was peripheral blood. The chain is built from TRBV4-2 and TRBJ2-5, with 9 bases that match TRBD1. The CDR3 region is CASSRRGTGSQETQYF. For the CDR3, the DNA is TGTGCCAGCAGCCGCCGGGGGACAGGGAGCCAAGAGACCCAGTACTTC.